These 4 T cell receptor beta chains came from one sample sequenced in a study of blood T cell repertoires in COVID-19 (dated by TCRdb to the early 2020s). The receptor library was made with the immunoSEQ multiplex PCR assay. In TCRdb, the immuneACCESS table is reduced to in-frame sequences with V and J assigned. These tables do not hold every clone; where another copy was compared, an unresolved V gene accounts for under half, and the others remain unexplained. The sample table contains 450,000 or so clones; only one count was recorded for around 90% of them. 0.7% to 0.85% of the sample is in the top ten clones. Sequences were obtained from peripheral blood. The origin of the receptors is a man aged 18 to 29 with COVID-19, enrolled during active disease.

Only a few counts were recorded for this clone. The chain joins TRBV4-2 to TRBJ1-5; D gene ambiguous. Germline values: CDR1 LGHNA, CDR2 YNFKEQ. The V end lost 0 bases, the J end lost 5 bases, and 5 bases lay between the germline ends. CDR3 size: 13 residues. As DNA, the CDR3 is TGTGCCAGCAGCCAAGACCCCGATCAGCCCCAGCATTTT. Translated: CASSQDPDQPQHF.

The J gene is TRBJ1-6, the V gene TRBV18, with D unresolved. The CDR3 has 14 residues. From germline, CDR1 is KGHSH and CDR2 LQKENI. Trimming pared 3 bases from V and 4 bases from J, leaving 7 bases between. CDR3 residues: CASSPGAYNSPLHF. CDR3 nucleotide sequence: TGTGCCAGCTCACCGGGAGCTTATAATTCACCCCTCCACTTT.

The chain couples TRBV6-4 to TRBJ2-3, with TRBD2 matching 8 bases. This CDR3 comprises 14 residues. Per the germline V gene, CDR1 is MRHNA and CDR2 is SNTAGT. V lost 4 bases, J lost 6 bases, and 6 bases stayed unmatched. CDR3 sequence reads: CASSGGGPWDTQYF. DNA of the CDR3: TGTGCCAGCAGTGGCGGGGGGCCTTGGGATACGCAGTATTTT.

This clone was recorded a few times. The chain links TRBV5-6 to TRBJ2-5, with 9 bases lining up with TRBD2. Trimming removed 1 base from V and 2 bases from J; junction bases left unmatched: 6. This CDR3 has 16 amino acids. The germline V gene has CDR1 SGHDT and CDR2 YYEEEE. CDR3 amino acids: CASSLTGLAEQETQYF. CDR3 coding DNA: TGTGCCAGCAGCTTGACGGGACTAGCAGAACAAGAGACCCAGTACTTC.